This T cell receptor (beta chain) is drawn from a study of blood T cell repertoires in COVID-19. Across the whole study: Acute-phase and convalescent COVID-19 samples originated in the United States, Italy and Spain.

The authors' processing: The assay estimated nucleated cells by amplifying reference gene primers. This table comes from immunoSEQ multiplex PCR, and its TCRdb copy is limited to in-frame clones, with some not included. V and J calls and clone size follow that table, whereas D and trimming were derived from the DNA. The sample consists of more than 300,000 clones, around 90% of them appearing once. Seattle's enrolled individuals joined amid active infection and were then monitored longitudinally. Per the germline V gene, CDR1 is LNHNV and CDR2 is YYDKDF (reference sequence). The CDR3 runs 16 residues. V was pared by 5 bases and J by 2 bases, with 8 bases of the junction left unmatched.

Sequencing was performed on peripheral blood. This TCR was recovered from a woman aged 40 to 50 with COVID-19, enrolled during active disease. V usage is TRBV15 and J usage is TRBJ2-2, with 7 bases that match TRBD1. CDR3: CATSGRQGFNTGELFF. Here the CDR3 DNA reads TGTGCCACCAGCGGTCGACAGGGTTTTAACACCGGGGAGCTGTTTTTT.